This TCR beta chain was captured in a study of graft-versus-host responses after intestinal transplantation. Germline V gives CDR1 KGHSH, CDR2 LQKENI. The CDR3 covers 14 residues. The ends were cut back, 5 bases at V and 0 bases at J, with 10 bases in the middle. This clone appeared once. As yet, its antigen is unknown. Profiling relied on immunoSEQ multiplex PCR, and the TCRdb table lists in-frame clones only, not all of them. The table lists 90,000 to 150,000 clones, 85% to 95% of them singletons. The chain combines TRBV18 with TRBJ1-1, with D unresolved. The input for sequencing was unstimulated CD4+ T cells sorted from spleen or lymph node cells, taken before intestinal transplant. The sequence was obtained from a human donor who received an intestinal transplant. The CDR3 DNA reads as TGTGCCAGCTCATCCGGGCGAATGAACACTGAAGCTTTCTTT. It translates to CASSSGRMNTEAFF.